These 29 T cell receptor beta chains share one sample of origin, sequenced in a study of CD8 T cells in Susac syndrome. With random hexamers, reverse transcription was performed on about 0.5 to 1 ug of RNA. Each CDR3 protein gets one entry after TCRdb re-called the immunoSEQ multiplex PCR reads with MiXCR. This table has tens of thousands of distinct CDR3 sequences, around 96% appearing once. Source material: CD8+ T cells from PBMCs. The receptors here all came from a human donor with multiple sclerosis.

This chain uses TRBV24-1 with TRBJ1-2; TRBD1 agrees at 11 bases. This CDR3 is 14 amino acids long. In germline, CDR1 is KGHDR, CDR2 SFDVKD. V gave up 7 bases and J gave up 7 bases; unmatched junction bases: 7. The DNA for the CDR3 is TGTGCCACCAGCCCGGGACAGGGGGTGTTTGGCTACACCTTC. Residues: CATSPGQGVFGYTF.

The table lists this clonotype with a count of one. V gene TRBV11-2 combines with J gene TRBJ2-3; a possible D gene is TRBD1 (5 bases). This CDR3 spans 16 amino acids. CDR1 SGHAT and CDR2 FQNNGV come from the germline V gene. Trimming pared 2 bases from V and 5 bases from J, leaving 17 bases between. The CDR3 spells CASSLKSRQGGDTQYF. DNA of the CDR3: TGTGCCAGCAGCTTAAAGTCGCGGCAGGGTGGAGATACGCAGTATTTT. The full variable domain, with the rest looked up from reference TRBV11-2 and TRBJ2-3, is EAGVAQSPRYKIIEKRQSVAFWCNPISGHATLYWYQQILGQGPKLLIQFQNNGVVDDSQLPKDRFSAERLKGVDSTLKIQPAKLEDSAVYLCASSLKSRQGGDTQYFGPGTRLTVL.

This clonotype was recorded only once. The chain combines TRBV7-2 with TRBJ2-1, with 8 bases matching TRBD2. CDR3 length: 13 amino acids. J gave up 7 bases and V 1 base, and 0 bases lay outside the gene matches. Germline V CDR1 and CDR2: SGHTA, FQGNSA. The CDR3 DNA sequence: TGTGCCAGCAGCTTAGTAGCGGGAAATGAGCAGTTCTTC. Amino acid sequence: CASSLVAGNEQFF.

The V gene is TRBV29-1, the J gene TRBJ2-1, with D tentatively TRBD1 (5 bases). The germline V gene encodes CDR1 SQVTM and CDR2 ANQGSEA. V lost 0 bases, J lost 3 bases, and 15 bases lay in between. This CDR3 comprises 16 residues. CDR3 nucleotides: TGCAGCGTTGAAGATCCGGAGACAGCTTTCTACAATGAGCAGTTCTTC. Translating it yields CSVEDPETAFYNEQFF.

The gene calls are TRBV12-3 or TRBV12-4 and TRBJ2-1, with 7 bases matching TRBD2. Unmatched junction bases numbered 4, after V lost 5 bases and J lost 0 bases. The CDR3 is 15 amino acids. CDR3 coding DNA: TGTGCCAGCAGTAGCGGCGGGAGCTCCTACAATGAGCAGTTCTTC. It is translated as CASSSGGSSYNEQFF.

CDR3 coding DNA: TGCAGCGTTGATATTCAGCAGGGGAGTGAGCAGTTCTTC. This sequence encodes CSVDIQQGSEQFF. The V gene is TRBV29-1, the J gene TRBJ2-1; tentative D call: TRBD1 (6 bases). V lost 3 bases to trimming and J lost 9 bases, with 15 bases between them. The CDR3 has 13 residues. CDR1 SQVTM and CDR2 ANQGSEA come from the germline V gene.

This clonotype occurred once. This rearrangement joins TRBV6-1 to TRBJ2-3; D may be TRBD2 (6 bases). Trimming took 1 base from V and 13 from J, leaving 18 bases between them. The CDR3 is 14 amino acids. The germline V gene encodes CDR1 MNHNS and CDR2 SASEGT. The chain's CDR3 is CASSEEGTGVGEYF. The CDR3 DNA reads TGTGCCAGCAGTGAAGAGGGCACGGGGGTCGGGGAGTATTTT.

The chain recombines TRBV6-5 with TRBJ2-3; D remains ambiguous. CDR1 is MNHEY and CDR2 is SVGAGI in the germline V gene. Trimming took off 8 bases at V and 10 bases at J, with 13 bases between the two ends. This CDR3 has 11 residues. The CDR3 DNA sequence: TGTGCCAGCTCATCCTCGGGCCCGCAGTATTTT. Translation gives CASSSSGPQYF.

The chain carries TRBV5-6 and TRBJ2-1; D assignment may be TRBD1 or TRBD2 (6 bases each). The CDR3 is 14 residues long. CDR1 and CDR2 (germline): SGHDT, YYEEEE. The V gene lost 3 bases and the J gene lost 10 bases, with 17 bases spanning the gap. CDR3 protein: CASSYGTGGGEQFF. Written as DNA, the CDR3 is TGTGCCAGCAGCTACGGGACCGGGGGCGGCGAGCAGTTCTTC.

V is TRBV24-1 and J is TRBJ2-1; the D gene is possibly TRBD2 (5 bases). The germline V gene has CDR1 KGHDR and CDR2 SFDVKD. Trimming took off 2 bases at V and 1 base at J, with 8 bases between the two ends. The CDR3 is made up of 15 amino acids. Here the CDR3 DNA reads TGTGCCACCAGTGATTGGGAGTCTTCCTACAATGAGCAGTTCTTC. Its translation is CATSDWESSYNEQFF.

This clonotype was detected once. CDR3 coding DNA: TGTGCCAGCTCATCAAGCCAGGGGACCGGGGAGCTGTTTTTT. Its protein is CASSSSQGTGELFF. The rearrangement joins TRBV18 to TRBJ2-2; a weak D match, TRBD1 (6 bases). The CDR3 loop spans 14 amino acids. Between the trimmed V and J ends, which lost 5 bases and 5 bases, there was a span of 12 bases. The germline gives CDR1 KGHSH, CDR2 LQKENI.

The chain has TRBV20-1 and TRBJ1-1; D is uncertain. Germline values: CDR1 DFQATT, CDR2 SNEGSKA (reference sequence). The CDR3 has 14 residues. With 1 base removed from V and 4 bases from J, the gap between germline ends came to 13 bases. DNA of the CDR3: TGCAGTGCTAGAGGCGAGGGTCTGGGCACTGAAGCTTTCTTT. Translated: CSARGEGLGTEAFF.

This chain connects TRBV6-5 to TRBJ2-2, with D hard to call. The CDR3 has 12 amino acids. V dropped 0 bases and J dropped 7 bases, with 3 bases sitting between them. Germline values: CDR1 MNHEY, CDR2 SVGAGI. CDR3 protein: CASSYSGGELFF. CDR3 DNA sequence: TGTGCCAGCAGTTACTCTGGCGGGGAGCTGTTTTTT.

The V call is TRBV20-1, the J call TRBJ2-7; D gene ambiguous. Per germline, CDR1 DFQATT and CDR2 SNEGSKA (reference sequence). The CDR3 is made up of 15 amino acids. V shed 2 bases and J shed 2 bases, with 16 bases lying between them. The CDR3 is CSARSDGGNPYEQYF. CDR3 bases: TGCAGTGCTAGAAGCGACGGTGGCAATCCCTACGAGCAGTACTTC.

The rearrangement uses TRBV6-2 or TRBV6-3 and TRBJ1-1; 8 bases are a match to TRBD1. From germline, CDR1 is MNHEY and CDR2 SVGEGT. The junction had 4 bases not matched to a gene; V was cut back by 0 bases and J by 10 bases. The length of the CDR3 is 13 residues. The CDR3 reads CASSYSGRGPAFF. CDR3 DNA sequence: TGTGCCAGCAGTTACTCTGGCAGGGGGCCAGCTTTCTTT.

The V and J genes are TRBV4-1 and TRBJ2-7; 10 nucleotides agree with TRBD2. With 4 bases clipped from V and 5 bases from J, the junction kept 11 bases outside the gene matches. This CDR3 spans 16 amino acids. The germline CDR1 and CDR2 sequences are MGHRA and YSYEKL. As DNA, the CDR3 is TGCGCCAGCAGCCCCATGAGCGGGGGGGGGTTTGACGAGCAGTACTTC. Amino acid sequence: CASSPMSGGGFDEQYF.

This chain connects TRBV27 to TRBJ1-4, with D unclear. The CDR3 has 14 residues. Trimming took 2 bases from V and 7 from J, leaving 11 bases between them. From germline, CDR1 is MNHEY and CDR2 SMNVEV (reference sequence). The CDR3 sequence is CASSLRPVREKLFF. Written as DNA, the CDR3 is TGTGCCAGCAGTTTAAGGCCCGTCCGTGAAAAACTGTTTTTT.

This clonotype turned up a few times. V usage is TRBV19 and J usage is TRBJ2-7, with D perhaps TRBD1 (5 bases). The CDR3 contains 12 residues. Per germline, CDR1 LNHDA and CDR2 SQIVND (reference sequence). Deletions cut 6 bases from V and 4 bases from J, with 10 bases between. The CDR3 DNA reads TGTGCCAGTAGCCCCCAGGGTTACGAGCAGTACTTC. Translation: CASSPQGYEQYF.

The V call is TRBV3-1, the J call TRBJ2-1; D is undetermined. This CDR3 has 15 residues. From germline, CDR1 is LGHDT and CDR2 YNNKEL (reference sequence). Trimming left V 0 bases short and J 1 base short, with 7 bases between. The CDR3 loop is CASSQDYDSYNEQFF. The CDR3, as DNA: TGTGCCAGCAGCCAAGATTACGATTCCTACAATGAGCAGTTCTTC.

The chain has TRBV29-1 and TRBJ2-1; 7 bases fit TRBD1. The CDR3 extends over 13 amino acids. V was pared by 4 bases and J by 7 bases, with 7 bases of the junction left unmatched. Germline V gene lookup returns CDR1 SQVTM and CDR2 ANQGSEA. The CDR3 coding sequence is TGCAGCGTTGCCCCGGGACAGAAAAATGAGCAGTTCTTC. Translating it yields CSVAPGQKNEQFF.

The J gene is TRBJ2-7, the V gene TRBV7-2, with TRBD1 as a possible D gene (5 bases). CDR1 and CDR2 (germline): SGHTA, FQGNSA. V was pared by 0 bases and J by 6 bases, with 9 bases between. CDR3 length: 13 residues. Written as DNA, the CDR3 is TGTGCCAGCAGCTTAGCCGACAGTCGCGAGCAGTACTTC. Encoded protein: CASSLADSREQYF.

In this sample, this clonotype turned up once. This chain uses TRBV20-1 with TRBJ2-7; TRBD2 matches 13 bases. Germline values: CDR1 DFQATT, CDR2 SNEGSKA (reference sequence). This CDR3 is 14 amino acids long. J lost 7 bases, V lost 6 bases, and 9 bases had no gene match. The CDR3 spells CSASRGLAGTEQYF. The DNA for the CDR3 is TGCAGTGCCTCCCGGGGACTAGCGGGAACGGAGCAGTACTTC.

The gene calls are TRBV15 and TRBJ2-7, with unresolved D. V was shortened by 0 bases and J by 6 bases, with 9 bases between the two germline ends. The CDR3 contains 13 residues. CDR1 LNHNV and CDR2 YYDKDF come from the germline V gene (reference sequence). The CDR3 nucleotides read TGTGCCACCAGCAGAGAGGCAGGAAGCGAGCAGTACTTC. Protein sequence: CATSREAGSEQYF.

This rearrangement joins TRBV7-9 to TRBJ2-7; 8 bases match TRBD1. Germline V gene data show CDR1 as SEHNR and CDR2 as FQNEAQ (reference sequence). The length of the CDR3 is 15 residues. Trimming took 1 base from V and 4 from J; bases not matched to a gene: 6. Here the CDR3 reads CASSLGPGGGYEQYF. DNA for the CDR3: TGTGCCAGCAGCTTAGGCCCAGGGGGCGGTTACGAGCAGTACTTC.

The V and J genes are TRBV29-1 and TRBJ2-7; TRBD2 agrees at 7 bases. There are 13 residues in the CDR3. Germline V gives CDR1 SQVTM, CDR2 ANQGSEA. V gave up 3 bases and J gave up 2 bases; unmatched junction bases: 4. Here the CDR3 reads CSVDGLEPYEQYF. The CDR3 nucleotides read TGCAGCGTTGACGGACTAGAACCCTACGAGCAGTACTTC.

The rearrangement links TRBV6-2 or TRBV6-3 to TRBJ2-3, with D perhaps matching TRBD2 (6 bases). The ends were cut back, 8 bases at V and 0 bases at J, with 12 bases in the middle. CDR3 size: 14 residues. Germline loops: CDR1 MNHEY, CDR2 SVGEGT. CDR3 coding DNA: TGTGCCAGCGCTCACGGGACTAGCACAGATACGCAGTATTTT. Encoded protein: CASAHGTSTDTQYF.

The chain has TRBV24-1 and TRBJ2-7; TRBD2 agrees at 8 bases. The J segment lost 6 bases and the V segment lost 12 bases, leaving 15 bases of the junction unmatched. Germline V gives CDR1 KGHDR, CDR2 SFDVKD. The CDR3 loop spans 14 amino acids. CDR3: CASHPFGRVFEQYF. CDR3 nucleotide sequence: TGTGCCTCCCACCCGTTCGGGAGGGTCTTCGAGCAGTACTTC.

V usage is TRBV5-6 and J usage is TRBJ2-5; D unclear. The CDR3 spans 15 residues. CDR1 and CDR2 from the germline V gene are SGHDT and YYEEEE. The V end was cut by 1 base, the J end by 2 bases, with 12 bases between. CDR3 sequence reads: CASSLRVVGQETQYF. For the CDR3, the DNA is TGTGCCAGCAGCTTGAGGGTTGTGGGTCAAGAGACCCAGTACTTC.

The CDR3, as DNA: TGTGCCAGCAGCTTACCCGGGAGCGGCTACACCTTC. This codes for CASSLPGSGYTF. V and J are TRBV7-9 and TRBJ1-2; D is unresolved. Germline CDR1 and CDR2: SEHNR and FQNEAQ (reference sequence). Trimming cost V 2 bases and J 8 bases, with 9 bases left between them. This CDR3 contains 12 residues.